These T cell receptor beta chains were read from a single sample in a study of OX40 agonist ivuxolimab in advanced cancers. Some clones are missing from TCRdb's copy, which holds only in-frame ones; the method was immunoSEQ multiplex PCR. The table includes 80,000 to 85,000 clones, roughly 86% detected once. The specimen comprised CD4+ or CD8+ T cells sorted from blood, sampled in a trial of the OX40 agonist ivuxolimab. These receptors were collected from an adult with an advanced solid tumor such as melanoma, head and neck, liver or kidney cancer. Both conserved end residues are part of each CDR3. The order of the fields is J gene, V gene, CDR3 protein.

TRBJ2-1 TRBV7-7 CASSIGTSGLNEQFF
TRBJ2-2 TRBV7-9 CASKWSGNTGELFF
. TRBV30 CAWSGGGEQYF
TRBJ1-2 TRBV5-5 CASSFQGYGYTF
TRBJ2-7 TRBV4-1 CASSQGPQGTYEQYF
TRBJ1-6 TRBV5-5 CASSFSGDGELNSPLHF
TRBJ2-5 TRBV7-2 CASSFTAGETQYF
TRBJ2-5 TRBV11-2 CASSLGGSQETQYF
TRBJ1-2 TRBV7-2 CASSLFVYGYTF
TRBJ1-1 TRBV19 CASKPPPGTVDTEAFF
TRBJ2-7 TRBV5-4 CASSSRAQYEQYF
. TRBV5-4 CASTRAGSDEQYF
TRBJ2-3 TRBV5-1 CASSLVLAADTQYF
TRBJ1-2 TRBV19 CASSFDRYGYTF
TRBJ1-1 TRBV4-1 CASSQSRSGGPTEAFF
TRBJ1-3 TRBV28 CASINRGFSGNTIYF
TRBJ2-3 TRBV10-3 CAIGGRGGTDTQYF
TRBJ1-6 TRBV5-1 CASSSRDLGNSPLHF
TRBJ1-2 TRBV29-1 CSAGEYGYTF
TRBJ2-7 TRBV6-6 CASSPSVEQYF
TRBJ1-4 TRBV10-3 CAIRPGQGAVEKLFF
TRBJ1-1 TRBV5-8 CASRHDSSYTEAFF
TRBJ2-1 TRBV30 CAWSGGQEQFF
TRBJ2-1 TRBV30 CAWYSRDRNNNEQFF